A single sample gave rise to the 27 T cell receptor beta chains below, sequenced in a study of blood T cell repertoires in COVID-19. Produced via immunoSEQ multiplex PCR; TCRdb's table is partial and in-frame only. The sample lists just over 350,000 clones, 70% to 90% occurring once. Sequenced: peripheral blood. Source of these receptors: a woman aged 55-70 years with COVID-19, enrolled during active disease.

V usage is TRBV20-1 and J usage is TRBJ2-2; D perhaps matches TRBD2 (5 bases). V gave up 6 bases and J gave up 5 bases, with 16 bases separating them. There are 14 residues in the CDR3. The germline CDR1 and CDR2 sequences are DFQATT and SNEGSKA (reference sequence). CDR3 loop: CSASTASGTGELFF. CDR3 coding DNA: TGCAGTGCCAGTACGGCCTCGGGAACCGGGGAGCTGTTTTTT.

V and J are TRBV18 and TRBJ2-5; no definite D call. The CDR3 extends over 13 amino acids. V gave up 3 bases and J gave up 2 bases, with 7 bases separating them. CDR1 and CDR2 from the germline V gene are KGHSH and LQKENI. This chain's CDR3 is CASSPAPQETQYF. For the CDR3, the DNA is TGTGCCAGCTCACCGGCCCCACAAGAGACCCAGTACTTC.

V and J are TRBV15 and TRBJ2-2; D is perhaps TRBD1 (6 bases). In germline, CDR1 is LNHNV, CDR2 YYDKDF (reference sequence). The CDR3 totals 15 residues. Trimming stripped 2 bases from V and 6 bases from J, with 13 bases between. The CDR3 bases are TGTGCCACCAGCAGATTACAGGGTAAAGCCGGGGAGCTGTTTTTT. It codes for CATSRLQGKAGELFF.

The chain couples TRBV28 to TRBJ2-4, with D possibly being TRBD2 (5 bases). The V end lost 6 bases, the J end lost 6 bases, and 27 bases lay between the germline ends. This CDR3 region has 18 residues. Germline CDR1 and CDR2: MDHEN and SYDVKM. The CDR3 spells CASRTTSLSGYLGNIQYF. In DNA form, the CDR3 reads TGTGCCAGCAGGACAACCAGCCTCTCGGGGTACCTAGGAAACATTCAGTACTTC.

The V gene is TRBV18, the J gene TRBJ2-7; 8 bases agree with TRBD2. Germline-derived CDR1 and CDR2 are KGHSH and LQKENI. The V and J ends lost 3 bases and 0 bases, in that order; junction bases with no gene match: 7. CDR3 size: 16 residues. CDR3 sequence (DNA): TGTGCCAGCTCACCCCGGGGGGGGCCTTCCTCCTACGAGCAGTACTTC. It codes for CASSPRGGPSSYEQYF.

In its sample, this clone was seen many times. The chain uses TRBV18 and TRBJ1-5, with D perhaps TRBD1 (6 bases). The CDR3 totals 16 residues. Germline values: CDR1 KGHSH, CDR2 LQKENI. Between the trimmed V and J ends, which lost 2 bases and 2 bases, there was a span of 13 bases. DNA of the CDR3: TGTGCCAGCTCACCAACTGGACAGAGCGGCAATCAGCCCCAGCATTTT. Protein product: CASSPTGQSGNQPQHF.

V is TRBV9 and J is TRBJ2-3, with 9 bases matching TRBD1. With V trimmed by 2 bases and J by 1 base, 5 bases remained unmatched. The V gene's germline CDR1 is SGDLS and CDR2 YYNGEE. This CDR3 is 16 amino acids long. CDR3 region: CASSVLGDRGTDTQYF. The CDR3 coding sequence is TGTGCCAGCAGCGTCCTGGGGGACAGGGGCACAGATACGCAGTATTTT.

The J gene is TRBJ1-2, the V gene TRBV5-6; D gene ambiguous. The germline CDR1 and CDR2 sequences are SGHDT and YYEEEE. V lost 0 bases and J 3 bases, leaving 12 bases between the germline ends. This CDR3 contains 15 residues. In DNA form, the CDR3 reads TGTGCCAGCAGCTTGGGTATGGTCGGGGACTATGGCTACACCTTC. Translating it yields CASSLGMVGDYGYTF.

V usage is TRBV14 and J usage is TRBJ2-3; a weak D match, TRBD2 (5 bases). Per germline, CDR1 SGHDN and CDR2 FVKESK. This CDR3 has 15 residues. Trimming stripped 1 base from V and 2 bases from J, with 10 bases between. CDR3 loop: CASSQGQDFTDTQYF. In DNA, the CDR3 is TGTGCCAGCAGCCAAGGCCAGGACTTCACAGATACGCAGTATTTT.

The J gene is TRBJ1-6, the V gene TRBV4-3; D gene ambiguous. CDR1 LGHNA and CDR2 YSLEER come from the germline V gene. With 0 bases removed from V and 7 bases from J, the gap between germline ends came to 19 bases. The CDR3 is 18 residues long. This CDR3 reads CASSQESYDPARNSPLHF. CDR3 sequence (DNA): TGCGCCAGCAGCCAAGAATCCTACGACCCAGCGAGGAATTCACCCCTCCACTTT.

The chain recombines TRBV20-1 with TRBJ1-2; D may be TRBD1 (6 bases). Trimming stripped 5 bases from V and 3 bases from J, with 7 bases between. Germline lookup yields CDR1 DFQATT and CDR2 SNEGSKA (reference sequence). This CDR3 region has 11 residues. The CDR3 DNA is TGCAGTGCTGGGACACACTATGGCTACACCTTC. Translation gives CSAGTHYGYTF.

The chain carries TRBV10-1 and TRBJ1-2; D is unresolved. The V and J ends lost 7 bases and 3 bases respectively, with 12 bases between them. Germline V gives CDR1 WNHNN, CDR2 SYGVQD (reference sequence). This CDR3 spans 13 amino acids. The CDR3 DNA reads as TGCGCCAGCACGAGTCGGGTTTACTATGGCTACACCTTC. It translates to CASTSRVYYGYTF.

V usage is TRBV9 and J usage is TRBJ2-3; the match to TRBD2 covers 7 bases. The CDR3 runs 15 residues. Germline-derived CDR1 and CDR2 are SGDLS and YYNGEE. J gave up 4 bases and V 0 bases, and 5 bases lay outside the gene matches. CDR3 sequence reads: CASSVAAGVADTQYF. In DNA, the CDR3 is TGTGCCAGCAGCGTAGCGGCGGGGGTCGCAGATACGCAGTATTTT.

The V call is TRBV5-5, the J call TRBJ2-3; D might be TRBD2 (5 bases). The germline V gene encodes CDR1 SGHKS and CDR2 YYEKEE (reference sequence). The ends were cut back, 2 bases at V and 3 bases at J, with 7 bases in the middle. The CDR3 has 13 amino acids. CDR3 coding DNA: TGTGCCAGCAGCTTTAGAGGGACAGATACGCAGTATTTT. Translated, it gives CASSFRGTDTQYF.

V is TRBV11-2 and J is TRBJ2-1, with a possible D match to TRBD2 (5 bases). The CDR3 has 15 amino acids. V gave up 6 bases and J gave up 8 bases, with 20 bases separating them. The V gene's germline CDR1 is SGHAT and CDR2 FQNNGV. The CDR3 is CASSKRDRAGHEQFF. The CDR3 region has the DNA TGTGCCAGCAGTAAGAGGGATCGGGCGGGCCATGAGCAGTTCTTC.

Note on this clone: Other DNA sequences in this sample translate to the same CDR3. This chain joins TRBV5-5 and TRBJ1-6; D is ambiguous. V lost 1 base and J lost 5, with 13 bases in between. Germline V gene lookup returns CDR1 SGHKS and CDR2 YYEKEE (reference sequence). The CDR3 has 16 residues. The CDR3 is CASSLLGRGNNSPLHF. CDR3 nucleotide sequence: TGTGCCAGCAGCTTGCTAGGGCGGGGAAATAATTCACCCCTCCACTTT.

V gene TRBV5-6 combines with J gene TRBJ1-1; 7 bases match TRBD1. Germline values: CDR1 SGHDT, CDR2 YYEEEE. This CDR3 region has 12 residues. Trimming at V came to 4 bases and at J to 4 bases, leaving 1 base not matched to a gene. This chain's CDR3 is CASSPGGTEAFF. CDR3 DNA: TGTGCCAGCAGCCCAGGGGGCACTGAAGCTTTCTTT.

The chain recombines TRBV18 with TRBJ1-6; 7 nucleotides agree with TRBD1. The germline gives CDR1 KGHSH, CDR2 LQKENI. The J segment lost 6 bases and the V segment lost 2 bases, leaving 4 bases of the junction unmatched. This CDR3 has 15 residues. CDR3 in DNA: TGTGCCAGCTCACCATGGGACAGAGTTAATTCACCCCTCCACTTT. Residues: CASSPWDRVNSPLHF. The whole variable domain, filled in from reference TRBV18 and TRBJ1-6, reads NAGVMQNPRHLVRRRGQEARLRCSPMKGHSHVYWYRQLPEEGLKFMVYLQKENIIDESGMPKERFSAEFPKEGPSILRIQQVVRGDSAAYFCASSPWDRVNSPLHFGNGTRLTVT.

As to this clone: The sample has other DNA sequences that encode this CDR3 too. This chain uses TRBV7-3 with TRBJ2-2; possible D gene TRBD1, 5 bases. The germline V and J ends were trimmed by 4 bases and 4 bases, with 7 bases remaining between them. The CDR3 is 13 residues long. Germline lookup yields CDR1 SGHTA and CDR2 FQGTGA. The CDR3 coding sequence is TGTGCCAGCAGCTCCCAGGGCACCGGGGAGCTGTTTTTT. It is translated as CASSSQGTGELFF.

The chain carries TRBV19 and TRBJ1-5, with 10 bases lining up with TRBD1. Germline lookup yields CDR1 LNHDA and CDR2 SQIVND (reference sequence). The CDR3 loop spans 14 amino acids. The CDR3 spells CASKPGQGNQPQHF. CDR3 DNA: TGTGCTTCGAAACCGGGACAGGGGAATCAGCCCCAGCATTTT.

The table lists this clone with a count of one. This chain joins TRBV7-9 and TRBJ1-3; 7 bases are a match to TRBD1. CDR1 is SEHNR and CDR2 is FQNEAQ in the germline V gene (reference sequence). V was pared by 3 bases and J by 0 bases, with 5 bases of the junction left unmatched. The CDR3 has 16 amino acids. The CDR3 sequence: CASSLVRGHSGNTIYF. CDR3 coding DNA: TGTGCCAGCAGCTTGGTTAGGGGGCACTCTGGAAACACCATATATTTT.

This chain connects TRBV6-6 to TRBJ1-1, with D possibly matching TRBD1 (5 bases). This CDR3 is built from 15 residues. Germline V gives CDR1 MNHNY, CDR2 SVGAGI (reference sequence). The V end was cut by 4 bases, the J end by 2 bases, with 14 bases between. CDR3 sequence: CASSLSGGVNTEAFF. In DNA, the CDR3 is TGTGCCAGCAGTTTATCTGGGGGGGTCAACACTGAAGCTTTCTTT.

The chain links TRBV14 to TRBJ2-1; 7 positions match TRBD1. In germline, CDR1 is SGHDN, CDR2 FVKESK. V was clipped by 3 bases and J by 9 bases; unmatched bases: 8. The CDR3 is 14 residues long. The CDR3 sequence: CASSHLQGVIEQFF. CDR3 nucleotide sequence: TGTGCCAGCAGCCATCTCCAGGGGGTAATTGAGCAGTTCTTC. The full variable domain, rest sourced from reference TRBV14 and TRBJ2-1, is EAGVTQFPSHSVIEKGQTVTLRCDPISGHDNLYWYRRVMGKEIKFLLHFVKESKQDESGMPNNRFLAERTGGTYSTLKVQPAELEDSGVYFCASSHLQGVIEQFFGPGTRLTVL.

V usage is TRBV19 and J usage is TRBJ2-1; 10 nucleotides match TRBD2. The ends lost 0 bases at V and 15 bases at J; junction bases unmatched: 8. This CDR3 region has 14 residues. Germline lookup yields CDR1 LNHDA and CDR2 SQIVND (reference sequence). CDR3 sequence: CASSIETPSGGLFF. The CDR3 nucleotides read TGTGCCAGTAGTATAGAGACCCCTAGCGGGGGCCTGTTCTTC.

This CDR3 is CASSVSPGETQYF. The CDR3 DNA is TGTGCCAGCAGCGTATCACCAGGGGAGACCCAGTACTTC. This rearrangement joins TRBV9 to TRBJ2-5, with D tentatively TRBD1 (5 bases). Germline lookup yields CDR1 SGDLS and CDR2 YYNGEE. This CDR3 contains 13 residues. V was pared by 1 base and J by 5 bases, with 9 bases between.

The rearrangement links TRBV13 to TRBJ1-2, with 7 bases identical to TRBD1. V shed 3 bases, J shed 8 bases, and the junction held 3 bases outside the gene matches. Germline assignment: CDR1 PRHDT and CDR2 FYEKMQ (reference sequence). The CDR3 loop spans 12 amino acids. The CDR3 sequence is CASSLTGWGYTF. CDR3 nucleotides: TGTGCCAGCAGCTTGACAGGGTGGGGCTACACCTTC.

The chain links TRBV5-1 to TRBJ1-5, with D possibly being TRBD1 (5 bases). V was cut by 0 bases and J by 11 bases, with 21 bases left in between. Germline CDR1 is SGHRS and CDR2 is YFSETQ. This CDR3 spans 16 amino acids. The DNA of the CDR3 is TGCGCCAGCAGCTTGGGTGGGGTCAGGGAAGTCGAGACCCAGCATTTT. The encoded protein is CASSLGGVREVETQHF.